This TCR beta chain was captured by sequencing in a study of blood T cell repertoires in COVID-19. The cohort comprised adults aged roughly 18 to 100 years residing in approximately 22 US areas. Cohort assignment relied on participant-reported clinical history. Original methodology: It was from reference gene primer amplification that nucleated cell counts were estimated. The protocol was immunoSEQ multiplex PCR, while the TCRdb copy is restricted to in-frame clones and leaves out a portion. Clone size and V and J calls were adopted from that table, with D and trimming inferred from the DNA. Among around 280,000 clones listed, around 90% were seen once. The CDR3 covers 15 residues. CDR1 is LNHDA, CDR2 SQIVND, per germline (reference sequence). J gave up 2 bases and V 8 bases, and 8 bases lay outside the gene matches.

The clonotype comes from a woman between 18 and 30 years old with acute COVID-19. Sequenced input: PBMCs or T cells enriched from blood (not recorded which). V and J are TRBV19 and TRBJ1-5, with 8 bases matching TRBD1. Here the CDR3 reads CASSDRGQGNQPQHF. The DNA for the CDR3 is TGTGCCAGTTCGGATAGGGGACAGGGCAATCAGCCCCAGCATTTT.